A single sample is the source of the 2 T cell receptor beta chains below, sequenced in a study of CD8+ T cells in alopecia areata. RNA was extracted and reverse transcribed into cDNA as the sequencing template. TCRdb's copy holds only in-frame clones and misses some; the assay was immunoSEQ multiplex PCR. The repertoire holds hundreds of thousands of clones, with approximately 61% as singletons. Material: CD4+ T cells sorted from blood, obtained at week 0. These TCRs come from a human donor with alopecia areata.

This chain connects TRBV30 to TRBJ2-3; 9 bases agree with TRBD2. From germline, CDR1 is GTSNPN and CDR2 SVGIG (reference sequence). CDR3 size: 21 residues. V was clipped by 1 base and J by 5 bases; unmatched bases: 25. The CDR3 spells CAWSGLGEPRGGASREDTQYF. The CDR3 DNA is TGTGCCTGGAGTGGCCTCGGAGAGCCCCGCGGGGGGGCCTCTAGAGAAGATACGCAGTATTTT.

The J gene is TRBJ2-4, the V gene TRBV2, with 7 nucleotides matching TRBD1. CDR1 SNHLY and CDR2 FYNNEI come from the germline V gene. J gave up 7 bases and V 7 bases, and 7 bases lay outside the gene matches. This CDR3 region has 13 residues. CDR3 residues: CASNEGAENIQYF. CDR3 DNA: TGTGCCAGCAACGAGGGGGCAGAGAACATTCAGTACTTC.